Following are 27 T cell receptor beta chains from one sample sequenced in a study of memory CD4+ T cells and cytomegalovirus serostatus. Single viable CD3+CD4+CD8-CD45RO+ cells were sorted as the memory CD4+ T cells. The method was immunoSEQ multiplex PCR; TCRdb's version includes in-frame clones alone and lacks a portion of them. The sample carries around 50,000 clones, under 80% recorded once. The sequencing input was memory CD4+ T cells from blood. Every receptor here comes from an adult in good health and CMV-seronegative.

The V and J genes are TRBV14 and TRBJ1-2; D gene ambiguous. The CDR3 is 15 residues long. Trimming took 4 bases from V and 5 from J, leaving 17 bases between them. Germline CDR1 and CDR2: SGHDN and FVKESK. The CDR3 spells CASSPGDLSLYGYTF. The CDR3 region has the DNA TGTGCCAGCAGCCCCGGAGACCTCAGCTTATATGGCTACACCTTC.

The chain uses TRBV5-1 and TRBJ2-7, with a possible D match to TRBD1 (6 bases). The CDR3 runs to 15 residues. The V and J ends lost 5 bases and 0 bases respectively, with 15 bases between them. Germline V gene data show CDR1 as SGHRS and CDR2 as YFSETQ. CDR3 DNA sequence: TGCGCCAGCAGTCGGGACACCAGAAGCTCCTACGAGCAGTACTTC. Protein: CASSRDTRSSYEQYF. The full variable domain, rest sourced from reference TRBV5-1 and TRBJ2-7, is KAGVTQTPRYLIKTRGQQVTLSCSPISGHRSVSWYQQTPGQGLQFLFEYFSETQRNKGNFPGRFSGRQFSNSRSEMNVSTLELGDSALYLCASSRDTRSSYEQYFGPGTRLTVT.

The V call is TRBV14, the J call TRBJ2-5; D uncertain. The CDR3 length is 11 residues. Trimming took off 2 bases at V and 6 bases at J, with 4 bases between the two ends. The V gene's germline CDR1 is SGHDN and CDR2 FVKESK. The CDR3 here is CASSQSQTQYF. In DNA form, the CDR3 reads TGTGCCAGCAGCCAATCGCAGACCCAGTACTTC.

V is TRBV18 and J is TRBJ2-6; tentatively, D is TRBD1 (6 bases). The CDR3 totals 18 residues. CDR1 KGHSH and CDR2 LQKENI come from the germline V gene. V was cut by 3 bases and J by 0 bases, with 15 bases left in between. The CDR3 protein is CASSPAQGGTSGANVLTF. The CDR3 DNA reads TGTGCCAGCTCACCCGCACAGGGCGGCACCTCTGGGGCCAACGTCCTGACTTTC.

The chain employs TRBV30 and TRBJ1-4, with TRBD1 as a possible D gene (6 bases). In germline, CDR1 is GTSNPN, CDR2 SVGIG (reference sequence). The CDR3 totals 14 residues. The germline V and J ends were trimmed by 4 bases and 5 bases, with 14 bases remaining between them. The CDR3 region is CAWTRGEKNEKLFF. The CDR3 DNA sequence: TGTGCCTGGACTAGGGGGGAAAAGAATGAAAAACTGTTTTTT.

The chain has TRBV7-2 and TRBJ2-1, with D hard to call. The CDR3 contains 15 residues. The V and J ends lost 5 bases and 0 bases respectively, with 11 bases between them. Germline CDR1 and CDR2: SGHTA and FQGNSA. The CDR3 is CASSHDGTSYNEQFF. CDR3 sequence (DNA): TGTGCCAGCAGCCATGACGGAACCTCCTACAATGAGCAGTTCTTC.

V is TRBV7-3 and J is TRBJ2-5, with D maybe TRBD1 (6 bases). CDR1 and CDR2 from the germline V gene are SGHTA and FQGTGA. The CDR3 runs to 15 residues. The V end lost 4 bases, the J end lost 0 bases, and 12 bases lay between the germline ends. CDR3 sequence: CASSWGDRNQETQYF. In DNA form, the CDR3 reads TGTGCCAGCAGCTGGGGCGACAGGAACCAAGAGACCCAGTACTTC.

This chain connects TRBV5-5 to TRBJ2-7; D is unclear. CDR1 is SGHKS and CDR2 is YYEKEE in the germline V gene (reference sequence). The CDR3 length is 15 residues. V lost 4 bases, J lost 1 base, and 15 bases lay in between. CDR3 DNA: TGTGCCAGCAGCCGCCTGGGTAAGGGTTCCTACGAGCAGTACTTC. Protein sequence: CASSRLGKGSYEQYF.

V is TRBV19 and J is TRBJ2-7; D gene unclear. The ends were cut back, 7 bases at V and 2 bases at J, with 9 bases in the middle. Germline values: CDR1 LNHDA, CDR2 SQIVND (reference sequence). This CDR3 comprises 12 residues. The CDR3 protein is CASIGPTYEQYF. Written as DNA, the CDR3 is TGTGCCAGTATCGGGCCTACCTACGAGCAGTACTTC.

The CDR3 region is CASSIRDRGGETQYF. The CDR3 bases are TGCGCCAGCAGTATCCGGGACAGAGGTGGAGAGACCCAGTACTTC. The chain has TRBV10-2 and TRBJ2-5; TRBD1 matches at 7 bases. Germline V gives CDR1 WSHSY, CDR2 SAAADI. This CDR3 has 15 residues. V gave up 5 bases and J gave up 4 bases; unmatched junction bases: 10.

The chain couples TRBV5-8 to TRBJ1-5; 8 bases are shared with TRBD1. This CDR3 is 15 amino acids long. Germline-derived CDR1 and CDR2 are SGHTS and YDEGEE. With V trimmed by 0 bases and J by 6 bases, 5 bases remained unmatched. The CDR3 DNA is TGTGCCAGCAGCTTGGGGACAGGGCACGGTCAGCCCCAGCATTTT. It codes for CASSLGTGHGQPQHF.

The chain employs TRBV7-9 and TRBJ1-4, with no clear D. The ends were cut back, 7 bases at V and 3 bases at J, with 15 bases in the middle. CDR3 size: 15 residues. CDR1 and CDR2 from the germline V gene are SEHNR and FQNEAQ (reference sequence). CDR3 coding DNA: TGTGCCAGCACCGTGTATTCCGCGGCTAATGAAAAACTGTTTTTT. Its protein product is CASTVYSAANEKLFF.

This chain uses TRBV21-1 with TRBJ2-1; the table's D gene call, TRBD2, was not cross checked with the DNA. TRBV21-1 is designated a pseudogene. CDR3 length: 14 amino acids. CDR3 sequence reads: CASSLGGGAHEQFF. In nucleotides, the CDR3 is TGTGCCAGCAGCCTTGGCGGGGGGGCCCATGAGCAGTTCTTC.

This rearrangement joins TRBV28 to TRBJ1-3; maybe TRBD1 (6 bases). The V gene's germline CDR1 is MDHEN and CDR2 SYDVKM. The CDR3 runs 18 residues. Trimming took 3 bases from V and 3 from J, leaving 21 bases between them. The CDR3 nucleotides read TGTGCCAGCAGTTTCACCATTGTGGGGGGCAACTTTGGAAACACCATATATTTT. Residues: CASSFTIVGGNFGNTIYF. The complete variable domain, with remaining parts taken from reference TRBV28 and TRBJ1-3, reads DVKVTQSSRYLVKRTGEKVFLECVQDMDHENMFWYRQDPGLGLRLIYFSYDVKMKEKGDIPEGYSVSREKKERFSLILESASTNQTSMYLCASSFTIVGGNFGNTIYFGEGSWLTVV.

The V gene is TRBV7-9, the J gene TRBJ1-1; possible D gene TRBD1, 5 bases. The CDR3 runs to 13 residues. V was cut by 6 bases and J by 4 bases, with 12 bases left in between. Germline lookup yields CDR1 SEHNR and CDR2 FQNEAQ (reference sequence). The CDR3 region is CASRLTGGTEAFF. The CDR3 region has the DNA TGTGCCAGCAGATTAACGGGGGGCACTGAAGCTTTCTTT. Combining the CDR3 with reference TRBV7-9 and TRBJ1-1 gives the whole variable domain DTGVSQNPRHKITKRGQNVTFRCDPISEHNRLYWYRQTLGQGPEFLTYFQNEAQLEKSRLLSDRFSAERPKGSFSTLEIQRTEQGDSAMYLCASRLTGGTEAFFGQGTRLTVV.

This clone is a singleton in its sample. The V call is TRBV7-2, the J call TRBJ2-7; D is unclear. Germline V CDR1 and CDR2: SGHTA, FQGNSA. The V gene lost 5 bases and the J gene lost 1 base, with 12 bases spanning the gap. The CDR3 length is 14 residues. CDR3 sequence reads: CASSRQAESYEQYF. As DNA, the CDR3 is TGTGCCAGCAGCCGCCAGGCCGAATCCTACGAGCAGTACTTC.

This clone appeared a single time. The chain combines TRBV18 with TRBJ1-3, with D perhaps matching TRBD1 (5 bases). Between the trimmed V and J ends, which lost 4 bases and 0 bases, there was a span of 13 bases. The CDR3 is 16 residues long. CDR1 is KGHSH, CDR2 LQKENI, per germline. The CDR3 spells CASSLSTVVSGNTIYF. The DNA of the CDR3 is TGTGCCAGCTCACTCTCGACAGTAGTCTCTGGAAACACCATATATTTT.

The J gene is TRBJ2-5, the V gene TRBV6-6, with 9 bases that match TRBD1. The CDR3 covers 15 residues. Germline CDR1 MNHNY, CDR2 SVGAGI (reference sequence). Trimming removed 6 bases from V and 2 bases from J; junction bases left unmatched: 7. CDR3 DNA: TGTGCCAGCAGGGGACAGGGTTTGGCTCAAGAGACCCAGTACTTC. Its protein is CASRGQGLAQETQYF.

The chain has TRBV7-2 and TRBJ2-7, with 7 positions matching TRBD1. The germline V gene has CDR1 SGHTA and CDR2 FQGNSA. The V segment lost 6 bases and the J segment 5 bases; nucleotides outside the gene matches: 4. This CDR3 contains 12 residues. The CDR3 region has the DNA TGTGCCAGCAGGCTCGACAGGGACGAGCAGTACTTC. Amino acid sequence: CASRLDRDEQYF.

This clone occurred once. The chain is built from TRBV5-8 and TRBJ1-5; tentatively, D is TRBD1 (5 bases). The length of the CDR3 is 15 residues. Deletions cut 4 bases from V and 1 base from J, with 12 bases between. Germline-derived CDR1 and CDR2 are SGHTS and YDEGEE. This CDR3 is CASSTPGWSNQPQHF. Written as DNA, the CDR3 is TGTGCCAGCAGCACCCCAGGGTGGAGCAATCAGCCCCAGCATTTT.

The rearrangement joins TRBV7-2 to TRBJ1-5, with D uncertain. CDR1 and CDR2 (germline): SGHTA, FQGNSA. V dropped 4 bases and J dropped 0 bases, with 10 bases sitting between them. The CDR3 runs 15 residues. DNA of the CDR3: TGTGCCAGCAGCTCTGAGACTAATAGCAATCAGCCCCAGCATTTT. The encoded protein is CASSSETNSNQPQHF.

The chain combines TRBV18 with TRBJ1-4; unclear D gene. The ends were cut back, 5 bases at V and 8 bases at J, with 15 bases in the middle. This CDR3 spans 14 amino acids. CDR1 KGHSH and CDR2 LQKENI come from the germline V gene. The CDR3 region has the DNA TGTGCCAGCTCATACGGCGGGAATGGGGAAAAACTGTTTTTT. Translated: CASSYGGNGEKLFF.

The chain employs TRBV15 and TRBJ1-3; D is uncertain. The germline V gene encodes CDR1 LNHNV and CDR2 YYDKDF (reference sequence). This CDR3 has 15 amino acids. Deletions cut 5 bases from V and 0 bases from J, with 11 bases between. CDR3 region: CATSSKHSSGNTIYF. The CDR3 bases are TGTGCCACCAGCTCAAAGCACAGCTCTGGAAACACCATATATTTT.

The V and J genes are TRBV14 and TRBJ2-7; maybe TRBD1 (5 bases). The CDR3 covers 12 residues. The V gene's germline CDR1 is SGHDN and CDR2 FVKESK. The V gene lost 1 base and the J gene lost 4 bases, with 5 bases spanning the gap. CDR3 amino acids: CASSQAGYEQYF. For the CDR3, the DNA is TGTGCCAGCAGCCAAGCAGGGTACGAGCAGTACTTC.

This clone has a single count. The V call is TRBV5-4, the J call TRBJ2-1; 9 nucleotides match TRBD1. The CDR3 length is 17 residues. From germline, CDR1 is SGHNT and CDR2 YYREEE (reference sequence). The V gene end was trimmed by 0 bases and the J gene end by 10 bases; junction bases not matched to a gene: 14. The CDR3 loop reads CASSLGLDRGIPNEQFF. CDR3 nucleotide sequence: TGTGCCAGCAGCTTGGGGTTGGACAGGGGAATTCCAAACGAGCAGTTCTTC.

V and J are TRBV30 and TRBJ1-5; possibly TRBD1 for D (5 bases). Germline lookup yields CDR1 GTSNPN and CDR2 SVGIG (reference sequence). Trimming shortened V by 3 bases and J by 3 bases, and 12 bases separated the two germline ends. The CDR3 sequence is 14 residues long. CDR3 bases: TGTGCCTGGAGCAAGGGGACGGTCAATCAGCCCCAGCATTTT. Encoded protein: CAWSKGTVNQPQHF. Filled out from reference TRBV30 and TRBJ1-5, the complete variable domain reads SQTIHQWPATLVQPVGSPLSLECTVEGTSNPNLYWYRQAAGRGLQLLFYSVGIGQISSEVPQNLSASRPQDRQFILSSKKLLLSDSGFYLCAWSKGTVNQPQHFGDGTRLSIL.

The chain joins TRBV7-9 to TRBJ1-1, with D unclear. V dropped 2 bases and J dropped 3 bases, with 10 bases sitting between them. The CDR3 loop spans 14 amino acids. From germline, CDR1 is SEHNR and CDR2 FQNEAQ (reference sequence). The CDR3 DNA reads TGTGCCAGCAGCTTAAGGCTGACGGACACTGAAGCTTTCTTT. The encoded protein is CASSLRLTDTEAFF. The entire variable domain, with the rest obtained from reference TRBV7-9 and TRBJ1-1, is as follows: DTGVSQNPRHKITKRGQNVTFRCDPISEHNRLYWYRQTLGQGPEFLTYFQNEAQLEKSRLLSDRFSAERPKGSFSTLEIQRTEQGDSAMYLCASSLRLTDTEAFFGQGTRLTVV.